This T cell receptor beta chain emerged from a study of post-analysis software for immune sequencing data. Concerning this clonotype: Its antigen remains unidentified.

The germline gives CDR1 SGHTA, CDR2 FQGTGA. The CDR3 has 12 amino acids. J lost 11 bases, V lost 6 bases, and 9 bases had no gene match. General study results and limits: Under F measure analysis, samples from one preparation batch co-clustered strongly. TRBV5-6, TRBV5-1 and TRBV20-1 were among 4 or 5 TRBV segments more frequent in patients than controls.

Tagging with unique molecular identifiers was a feature of the TCR beta cDNA libraries. Each CDR3 protein is one row after TCRdb ran MiXCR on the PCR reads. Of hundreds of thousands of distinct CDR3 sequences in the sample, about 53% were seen once. The V call is TRBV7-3, the J call TRBJ1-1, with TRBD1 identical over 7 bases. The clonotype comes from a girl between 5 and 17 years old with multiple sclerosis. Material: blood. CDR3 coding DNA: TGTGCCAGCAGTCCTAGCAGGGGGGAGGCTTTCTTT. Translated: CASSPSRGEAFF.